This T cell receptor beta chain originates from a study of CD8 T cells in ankylosing spondylitis. Study-wide findings and caveats: Fewer than ten highly homologous variants made up a TCR beta motif that seemed to typify ankylosing spondylitis blood. In peripheral blood, disease-linked CD8+ clones occurred at relatively low frequencies.

The junction had 10 bases not matched to a gene; V was cut back by 5 bases and J by 0 bases. The germline CDR1 and CDR2 sequences are KGHSH and LQKENI. The CDR3 runs 17 residues. Only a few counts were recorded for this clonotype. Its antigen is as yet unknown. TCRdb processed the 5' RACE reads anew with MiXCR; each CDR3 protein has one entry. The sample includes about 390,000 distinct CDR3 sequences, 20% to 25% of them seen just once. Sequencing used blood, either unsorted or a sorted T cell fraction (not recorded which). The chain joins TRBV18 to TRBJ2-3; TRBD1 matches 8 bases. The origin of this receptor is a male donor with ankylosing spondylitis. The CDR3 DNA sequence: TGTGCCAGCTCATTCTCCTTGGACAGGGTGAGCACAGATACGCAGTATTTT. This sequence encodes CASSFSLDRVSTDTQYF.